What follows are 15 T cell receptor beta chains derived from one specimen sequenced in a study of T cell responses to AZD1222 COVID-19 vaccine. Profiling relied on immunoSEQ multiplex PCR, and the TCRdb table lists in-frame clones only, not all of them. The data show 150,000 to 200,000 clones, 94% seen once. Material: peripheral blood, obtained 28 days after the second AZD1222 dose. The receptor source for this set is an adult who received the AZD1222 COVID-19 vaccine.

In nucleotides, the CDR3 is TGTGCCAGCAGGTCTATGCCGGGGGCCACCGGGGAGCTGTTTTTT. This codes for CASRSMPGATGELFF. The rearrangement links TRBV9 to TRBJ2-2; D is perhaps TRBD1 or TRBD2 (6 bases each). The V and J ends lost 5 bases and 4 bases respectively, with 15 bases between them. There are 15 residues in the CDR3. The germline V gene encodes CDR1 SGDLS and CDR2 YYNGEE.

The J gene is TRBJ1-1, the V gene TRBV28; no clear D gene. There are 14 residues in the CDR3. Germline loops: CDR1 MDHEN, CDR2 SYDVKM. Trimming stripped 3 bases from V and 7 bases from J, with 15 bases between. In DNA form, the CDR3 reads TGTGCCAGCAGTTTGGCCGGGTCTTGGGTTGAAGCTTTCTTT. Translation: CASSLAGSWVEAFF. Based on the CDR3 plus reference TRBV28 and TRBJ1-1, the full variable domain is DVKVTQSSRYLVKRTGEKVFLECVQDMDHENMFWYRQDPGLGLRLIYFSYDVKMKEKGDIPEGYSVSREKKERFSLILESASTNQTSMYLCASSLAGSWVEAFFGQGTRLTVV.

The chain couples TRBV7-9 to TRBJ1-5; D is perhaps TRBD1 (6 bases). V lost 5 bases, J lost 3 bases, and 17 bases lay in between. Germline CDR1 is SEHNR and CDR2 is FQNEAQ (reference sequence). CDR3 length: 16 amino acids. CDR3 coding DNA: TGTGCCAGCAGCCTAACCGGGGAGGGGGTCAATCAGCCCCAGCATTTT. Translated, it gives CASSLTGEGVNQPQHF.

The CDR3 spells CASSQRFSFTGSVGANVLTF. CDR3 sequence (DNA): TGTGCCAGCAGTCAAAGGTTTTCCTTCACTGGGTCGGTGGGGGCCAACGTCCTGACTTTC. The rearrangement links TRBV21-1 to TRBJ2-6. TRBV21-1 is a pseudogene. CDR3 length: 20 residues.

The chain combines TRBV7-8 with TRBJ2-1; the D is unclear. V was cut by 4 bases and J by 4 bases, with 2 bases left in between. CDR1 SGHVS and CDR2 FQNEAQ come from the germline V gene. The CDR3 extends over 11 amino acids. The CDR3 here is CASSWYNEQFF. The CDR3 region has the DNA TGTGCCAGCAGCTGGTACAATGAGCAGTTCTTC.

This clone was seen only once. This chain links TRBV20-1 with TRBJ2-5; D is uncertain. Trimming left V 3 bases short and J 9 bases short, with 8 bases between. CDR1 and CDR2 from the germline V gene are DFQATT and SNEGSKA (reference sequence). This CDR3 region has 10 residues. CDR3 nucleotides: TGCAGTGCTAGTCTAGGGTCCCAGTACTTC. It encodes CSASLGSQYF.

This rearrangement joins TRBV7-9 to TRBJ1-1; D is ambiguous. Germline lookup yields CDR1 SEHNR and CDR2 FQNEAQ (reference sequence). Trimming removed 3 bases at V and 1 base at J, with 9 bases between. The CDR3 runs 14 residues. The CDR3 region is CASSFSGRNTEAFF. As DNA, the CDR3 is TGTGCCAGCAGCTTTTCTGGAAGGAACACTGAAGCTTTCTTT.

V usage is TRBV27 and J usage is TRBJ2-3; a possible D gene is TRBD1 (6 bases). The germline CDR1 and CDR2 sequences are MNHEY and SMNVEV (reference sequence). The CDR3 length is 15 residues. V dropped 4 bases and J dropped 4 bases, with 15 bases sitting between them. Here the CDR3 reads CASSWGRIGADTQYF. The CDR3 DNA reads TGTGCCAGCAGTTGGGGGCGGATAGGCGCAGATACGCAGTATTTT.

This chain uses TRBV5-1 with TRBJ1-2; TRBD1 matches at 9 bases. Per germline, CDR1 SGHRS and CDR2 YFSETQ. After removal of 4 bases from V and 6 bases from J, the junction contained 7 bases not matched to a gene. This CDR3 comprises 14 residues. The CDR3: CASSLGDRVDGYTF. The CDR3 DNA follows: TGCGCCAGCAGCCTAGGGGACAGGGTTGATGGCTACACCTTC.

The chain links TRBV27 to TRBJ2-7; D possibly corresponds to TRBD1 (6 bases). The CDR3 sequence is 13 residues long. Trimming cost V 3 bases and J 3 bases, with 9 bases left between them. Germline loops: CDR1 MNHEY, CDR2 SMNVEV (reference sequence). This CDR3 reads CASSLGQFYEQYF. DNA of the CDR3: TGTGCCAGCAGTTTGGGACAATTCTACGAGCAGTACTTC.

The chain has TRBV2 and TRBJ2-7, with D uncertain. V lost 7 bases and J lost 1, with 11 bases in between. Germline CDR1 and CDR2: SNHLY and FYNNEI. The CDR3 contains 13 residues. The CDR3 coding sequence is TGTGCCAGCATGGGTTGGAGATCCTACGAGCAGTACTTC. Residues: CASMGWRSYEQYF.

This clone was picked up one time. The chain carries TRBV3-1 (or the pseudogene TRBV3-2) and TRBJ2-5, with 7 bases lining up with TRBD1. Germline V lookup: CDR1 LGHDT, CDR2 YNNKEL (reference sequence). V dropped 0 bases and J dropped 4; count of bases not matched to a gene: 5. The CDR3 totals 15 residues. As DNA, the CDR3 is TGTGCCAGCAGCCAAGAACCCCGACAGGGAGAGACCCAGTACTTC. This sequence encodes CASSQEPRQGETQYF.

V is TRBV7-9 and J is TRBJ2-6; 8 positions match TRBD2. The CDR3 loop spans 17 amino acids. The V segment lost 4 bases and the J segment 3 bases; nucleotides outside the gene matches: 8. The germline CDR1 and CDR2 sequences are SEHNR and FQNEAQ (reference sequence). CDR3 residues: CASSSNSGGLGANVLTF. CDR3 sequence (DNA): TGTGCCAGCAGCTCCAACTCGGGGGGGCTTGGGGCCAACGTCCTGACTTTC. The full variable domain, rest sourced from reference TRBV7-9 and TRBJ2-6, is DTGVSQNPRHKITKRGQNVTFRCDPISEHNRLYWYRQTLGQGPEFLTYFQNEAQLEKSRLLSDRFSAERPKGSFSTLEIQRTEQGDSAMYLCASSSNSGGLGANVLTFGAGSRLTVL.

The CDR3 protein is CAWTRTGTNTGELFF. The CDR3 DNA is TGTGCCTGGACTCGAACCGGGACGAACACCGGGGAGCTGTTTTTT. The rearrangement links TRBV30 to TRBJ2-2; weak D call: TRBD2 (5 bases). The CDR3 is made up of 15 amino acids. The V gene's germline CDR1 is GTSNPN and CDR2 SVGIG (reference sequence). Trimming removed 4 bases from V and 0 bases from J, with 12 bases in between.

V and J are TRBV7-9 and TRBJ1-2, with unresolved D. Germline values: CDR1 SEHNR, CDR2 FQNEAQ (reference sequence). The CDR3 has 12 residues. Between the trimmed V and J ends, which lost 5 bases and 8 bases, there was a span of 12 bases. The CDR3 loop is CASSAGSKGYTF. The CDR3 nucleotides are TGTGCCAGCAGCGCTGGGAGTAAGGGCTACACCTTC.